These T cell receptor beta chains were read from a single sample in a study of blood T cell repertoires in COVID-19. Method: immunoSEQ multiplex PCR; TCRdb's copy keeps in-frame clones and lacks some. The repertoire holds some 150,000 clones, with around 81% as singletons. The sequenced sample was peripheral blood. The receptor source for this set is a human donor with acute or convalescent COVID-19. The donor label of this sample is uncertain. The CDR3 runs from the conserved cysteine through the conserved F or W.

TRBV15	CATSPDRTDTEAFF
TRBV6-5	CASRTSGGNNEQFF
TRBV5-6	CASSLAEVGATNEKLFF
TRBV7-3	CASSPGQGGSEQFF
TRBV18	CASSLHTGGDSPLHF
TRBV5-5	CASSLDSPSSPLHF
TRBV5-8	CASSPTANYGYTF
TRBV5-1	CASTDTGGGNTIYF
TRBV5-6	CASSLTGTYGYTF
TRBV5-6	CASSRPFRTANYGYTF
TRBV7-2	CASSLSGSSYNEQFF
TRBV5-1	CASSSGQGTEAFF
TRBV14	CASSQYGGLRGNTEAFF
TRBV27	CASRREPRQPQHF
TRBV27	CASRRTGGSSYEQYF
TRBV12-3/TRBV12-4	CASRRGDVGGYTF
TRBV5-6	CASSLGTSFGGELFF
TRBV2	CASSSSTGGRGNQPQHF
TRBV7-9	CASTLGGGAAYNEQFF
TRBV18	CASSRRGGNYGYTF
TRBV11-2	CASSRTGWTEAFF
TRBV2	CASYPGQGAGGANVLTF
TRBV5-6	CASSPGQSLRPQHF
TRBV6-5	CASSKTDNYGYTF
TRBV7-6	CASSSGFSRELFF
TRBV30	CAWGTGERAFF
TRBV7-9	CASSLAQGVDTQYF
TRBV5-4	CASSLGAAQETQYF
TRBV6-5	CASSYRGGIEAFF
TRBV6-1	CASSEGLPPYQPQHF
TRBV7-8	CASTVGGGHNTGELFF
TRBV19	CASSIAGDTEAFF